The rows below give T cell receptor beta chains drawn from one sample of a study of graft-versus-host responses after intestinal transplantation. Repertoires were generated with immunoSEQ multiplex PCR, while TCRdb's copy carries only in-frame clones and drops some. The sample lists tens of thousands of clones; approximately 78% were seen once. No antigen has been assigned to these receptors. The starting material was unstimulated CD8+ T cells sorted from spleen or lymph node cells, obtained before transplant. These TCRs come from a human donor who was the organ donor for an intestinal transplant. Each CDR3 is given with its conserved first and last residue. The order of the fields is V gene, D gene, clone size, J gene, CDR3 DNA, CDR3 protein. A D gene is named only where the DNA matches it firmly. Rows may omit the clone size; those that give it use once, few, many or a size class.

TRBV19	-	few	TRBJ1-2	TGTGCCAGTAGCTTTGGTATCCGGGGGGGCTTTGATGGCTACACCTTC	CASSFGIRGGFDGYTF
TRBV19	-	-	TRBJ2-1	TGTGCCAGTAGTAGCGGCCTGAGGGGTTGGTACAATGAGCAGTTCTTC	CASSSGLRGWYNEQFF
TRBV7-9	-	-	TRBJ1-1	TGTGCCAGCAGCTTAATCCTCGGGGACACTGAAGCTTTCTTT	CASSLILGDTEAFF
TRBV6-5	-	few	TRBJ2-2	TGTGCCAGCAGTTACGAGGCGGGGCTGAACACCGGGGAGCTGTTTTTT	CASSYEAGLNTGELFF
TRBV6-9	-	-	TRBJ2-7	TGTGCCAGCAGAGGGTCCGGCTACGAGCAGTACTTC	CASRGSGYEQYF
TRBV7-2	TRBD1	-	TRBJ2-7	TGTGCCAGCAGCTCTGGGACAGGGGTGAGGTCCTACGAGCAGTACTTC	CASSSGTGVRSYEQYF
TRBV30	-	-	TRBJ1-1	TGTGCCTGGAGTAGGACGGGACACCTGAACACTGAAGCTTTCTTT	CAWSRTGHLNTEAFF
TRBV29-1	-	-	TRBJ2-5	TGCAGCGTTGAAGCAGGGCCCCAAGAGACCCAGTACTTC	CSVEAGPQETQYF
TRBV10-1	-	once	TRBJ2-1	TGCGCCAGCAGCGCCGGGACGGGATCCTACAATGAGCAGTTCTTC	CASSAGTGSYNEQFF
TRBV7-9	TRBD2	-	TRBJ2-1	TGTGCCAGCAGCTTTTATCGGACTAGATCCAATGAGCAGTTCTTC	CASSFYRTRSNEQFF
TRBV5-6	-	-	TRBJ2-2	TGTGCCAGCAGCTTGGTCCCGACCACCGGGGAGCTGTTTTTT	CASSLVPTTGELFF
TRBV5-1	TRBD1	-	TRBJ1-2	TGCGCCAGCAGCGCGCCGGACAGGGGCGGGTATGGCTACACCTTC	CASSAPDRGGYGYTF
TRBV5-1	-	-	TRBJ2-3	TGCGCCAGCAGCTTGGGGGCGGACACAGATACGCAGTATTTT	CASSLGADTDTQYF
TRBV7-6	TRBD2	once	TRBJ2-3	TGTGCCAGCAGCTTGACTAGCGGGAGCACAGATACGCAGTATTTT	CASSLTSGSTDTQYF
TRBV4-2	TRBD2	-	TRBJ2-7	TGTGCCAGCAGCTCCGGCCTAGCGGGAGAGTACGAGCAGTACTTC	CASSSGLAGEYEQYF
TRBV7-2	-	-	TRBJ2-3	TGTGCCAGCAGCACAAGTCGGGAAACGTCCACAGATACGCAGTATTTT	CASSTSRETSTDTQYF
TRBV6-7	-	-	TRBJ2-2	TGTGCCAGCATAAAGGGCGTGACAGGAGGTACCGGGGAGCTGTTCTTT	CASIKGVTGGTGELFF
TRBV12-5	-	-	TRBJ1-1	TGTGCTAGTGAGGAGATGGACACTGAAGCTTTCTTT	CASEEMDTEAFF
TRBV30	-	-	TRBJ1-2	TGTGCCTGGACGAAAGCGGACAGATTCGCTAACTATGGCTACACCTTC	CAWTKADRFANYGYTF
TRBV12-5	TRBD2	-	TRBJ2-7	TGTGCTAGTGGTTACCCCGTCGGGGGGGCGTTTGGGTACGAGCAGTACTTC	CASGYPVGGAFGYEQYF
TRBV10-2	TRBD2	-	TRBJ2-5	TGCGCCAGCAGTCCGGAGCGGGGCCGGGAGACCCAGTACTTC	CASSPERGRETQYF
TRBV27	-	-	TRBJ1-2	TGTGCCAGCAGTTTATCATGGCCGGGATCGGATGGCTACACCTTC	CASSLSWPGSDGYTF
TRBV7-9	-	-	TRBJ2-5	TGTGCCAGCAGCTTAGACAGGGTATGGGAGACCCAGTACTTC	CASSLDRVWETQYF
TRBV30	TRBD2	-	TRBJ2-7	TGTGCCCTCGCTAGCGGGAGAACCTACGAGCAGTACTTC	CALASGRTYEQYF
TRBV11-2	TRBD2	-	TRBJ2-1	TGTGCCAGCAGCTTTACTAGCGGGGGGGCTGATGAGCAGTTCTTC	CASSFTSGGADEQFF
TRBV6-5	-	-	TRBJ1-2	TGTGCCAGCAGTTTGGCTGAGCTCTATGGCTACACCTTC	CASSLAELYGYTF
TRBV7-9	-	-	TRBJ2-1	TGTGCCAGCAGCCCCACACCGGCCTACAATGAGCAGTTCTTC	CASSPTPAYNEQFF
TRBV4-3	-	-	TRBJ2-1	TGCGCCAGCAGCCAAGACGGGCGTGAGCAGTTCTTC	CASSQDGREQFF
TRBV18	-	-	TRBJ1-4	TGTGCCAGCTCACCGGAAACTTCCTACACCGCTATAAATGAAAAACTGTTTTTT	CASSPETSYTAINEKLFF
TRBV2	TRBD1	-	TRBJ1-2	TGTGCCAGCAGTGAGCCCCCAACTGGACAGGCGGAGGATGGCTACACCTTC	CASSEPPTGQAEDGYTF
TRBV5-6	TRBD2	-	TRBJ2-7	TGTGCCAGCAGCTGGGGACTAGCGGGAGACGAGCAGTACTTC	CASSWGLAGDEQYF
TRBV19	-	-	TRBJ2-1	TGTGCCAGTAGTGCTAGCTTAAATGAGCAGTTCTTC	CASSASLNEQFF
TRBV19	TRBD2	once	TRBJ2-1	TGTGCCAGTAGTATCAGCGGGGGACTCTACAATGAGCAGTTCTTC	CASSISGGLYNEQFF
TRBV13	TRBD2	-	TRBJ2-1	TGTGCCAGCAGCTCCCGGACTAGCGGGAGGCCACAAGCAAATGAGCAGTTCTTC	CASSSRTSGRPQANEQFF
TRBV13	TRBD2	-	TRBJ2-1	TGTGCCAGCAGCGGGACGACTAGCGGGAGCTCCTACAATGAGCAGTTCTTC	CASSGTTSGSSYNEQFF
TRBV4-1	TRBD1	-	TRBJ1-3	TGCGCCAGCAGCCACCCCACAGGGGTGGGAAACACCATATATTTT	CASSHPTGVGNTIYF
TRBV5-8	-	-	TRBJ2-1	TGTGCCAGCAGCTTGGAGGGTCGGGTTGGGGATGAGCAGTTCTTC	CASSLEGRVGDEQFF
TRBV4-2	TRBD2	-	TRBJ2-3	TGTGCCAGCAGCCTACGTCTGACAGACCCGGGACTAGCGGGAGAATTCTCAGATACGCAGTATTTT	CASSLRLTDPGLAGEFSDTQYF
TRBV5-1	-	-	TRBJ1-1	TGCGCCAGCAGCTTGGTAGGGGGTAACACTGAAGCTTTCTTT	CASSLVGGNTEAFF
TRBV7-2	-	once	TRBJ1-6	TGTGCCAGCAGCTTAGAGCCGGGACCGAAGAATTCACCCCTCCACTTT	CASSLEPGPKNSPLHF
TRBV6-5	-	-	TRBJ2-4	TGTGCCAGCAGTTACTCATCACTAGGGGTGGAAAACATTCAGTACTTC	CASSYSSLGVENIQYF
TRBV30	TRBD2	-	TRBJ2-7	TGTGCCTGGAGGCTAGGACTAGGCTCCCACGAGCAGTACTTC	CAWRLGLGSHEQYF
TRBV18	TRBD2	once	TRBJ2-5	TGTGCCAGCTCACCTTTGGAGACTAGCCTTGTTAGAGAGACCCAGTACTTC	CASSPLETSLVRETQYF
TRBV5-1	-	-	TRBJ2-7	TGCGCCAGCAGCTTGATGGGGTCCTACGAGCAGTACTTC	CASSLMGSYEQYF
TRBV5-4	TRBD2	once	TRBJ2-7	TGTGCCAGCAGCCCGGAAGGACTAGCGGGAGCGGCGTCCTACGAGCAGTACTTC	CASSPEGLAGAASYEQYF
TRBV29-1	-	-	TRBJ2-2	TGCAGCGTTATTGGGGGTAACACCGGGGAGCTGTTTTTT	CSVIGGNTGELFF
TRBV5-8	-	-	TRBJ1-3	TGTGCCAGCAGCGCCCCCGTGTCACCCCAACCTGGAAACACCATATATTTT	CASSAPVSPQPGNTIYF